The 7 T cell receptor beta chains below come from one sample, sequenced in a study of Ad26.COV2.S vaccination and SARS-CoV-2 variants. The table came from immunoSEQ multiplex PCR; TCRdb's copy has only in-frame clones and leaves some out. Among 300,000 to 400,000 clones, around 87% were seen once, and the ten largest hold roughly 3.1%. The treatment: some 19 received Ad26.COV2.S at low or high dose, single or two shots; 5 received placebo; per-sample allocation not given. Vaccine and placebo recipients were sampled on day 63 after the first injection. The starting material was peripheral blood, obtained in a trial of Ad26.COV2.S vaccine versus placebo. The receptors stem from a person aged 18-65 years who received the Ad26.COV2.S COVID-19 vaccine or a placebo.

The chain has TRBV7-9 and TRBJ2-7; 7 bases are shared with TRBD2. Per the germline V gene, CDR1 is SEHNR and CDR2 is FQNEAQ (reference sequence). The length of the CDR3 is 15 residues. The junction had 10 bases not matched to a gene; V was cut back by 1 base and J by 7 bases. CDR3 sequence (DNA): TGTGCCAGCAGCTTAGTTGGGGAGGGTTCAAGGGAGCAGTACTTC. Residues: CASSLVGEGSREQYF.

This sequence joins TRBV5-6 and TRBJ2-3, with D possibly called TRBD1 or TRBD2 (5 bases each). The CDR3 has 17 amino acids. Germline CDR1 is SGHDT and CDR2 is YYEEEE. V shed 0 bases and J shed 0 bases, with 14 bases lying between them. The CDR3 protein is CASSLVGTATSTDTQYF. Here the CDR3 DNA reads TGTGCCAGCAGCTTGGTGGGGACGGCCACTAGCACAGATACGCAGTATTTT.

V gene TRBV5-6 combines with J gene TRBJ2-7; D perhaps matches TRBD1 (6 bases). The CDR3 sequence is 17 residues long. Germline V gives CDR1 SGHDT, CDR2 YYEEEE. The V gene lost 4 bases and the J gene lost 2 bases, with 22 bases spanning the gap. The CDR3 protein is CASSPLGDRQAAYEQYF. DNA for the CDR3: TGTGCCAGCAGCCCGTTGGGGGATAGACAGGCCGCCTACGAGCAGTACTTC.

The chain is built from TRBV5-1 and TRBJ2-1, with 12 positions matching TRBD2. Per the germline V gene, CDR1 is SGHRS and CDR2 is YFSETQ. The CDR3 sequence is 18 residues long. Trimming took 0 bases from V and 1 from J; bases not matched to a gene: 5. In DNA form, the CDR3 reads TGCGCCAGCAGCTTGGTAACTACTAGCGGGGGGTCCTACAATGAGCAGTTCTTC. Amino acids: CASSLVTTSGGSYNEQFF.

CDR3 amino acids: CAWSPLGDTEAFF. In DNA form, the CDR3 reads TGTGCCTGGAGCCCCCTTGGGGACACTGAAGCTTTCTTT. The chain couples TRBV30 to TRBJ1-1, with unresolved D. V was shortened by 3 bases and J by 3 bases, with 11 bases between the two germline ends. This CDR3 spans 13 amino acids. Germline CDR1 and CDR2: GTSNPN and SVGIG (reference sequence).

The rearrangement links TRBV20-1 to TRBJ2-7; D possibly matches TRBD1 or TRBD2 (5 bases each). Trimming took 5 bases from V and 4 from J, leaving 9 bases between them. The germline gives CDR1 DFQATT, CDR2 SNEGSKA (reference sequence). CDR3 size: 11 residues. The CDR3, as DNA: TGCAGTGCTGTAGGGGAGTACGAGCAGTACTTC. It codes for CSAVGEYEQYF.

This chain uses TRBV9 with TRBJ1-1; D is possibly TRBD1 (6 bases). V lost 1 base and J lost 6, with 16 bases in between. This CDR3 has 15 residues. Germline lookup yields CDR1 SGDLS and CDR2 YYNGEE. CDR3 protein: CASSVLQGKGAEAFF. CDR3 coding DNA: TGTGCCAGCAGCGTACTACAGGGTAAGGGGGCTGAAGCTTTCTTT. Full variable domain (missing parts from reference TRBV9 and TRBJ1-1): DSGVTQTPKHLITATGQRVTLRCSPRSGDLSVYWYQQSLDQGLQFLIQYYNGEERAKGNILERFSAQQFPDLHSELNLSSLELGDSALYFCASSVLQGKGAEAFFGQGTRLTVV.